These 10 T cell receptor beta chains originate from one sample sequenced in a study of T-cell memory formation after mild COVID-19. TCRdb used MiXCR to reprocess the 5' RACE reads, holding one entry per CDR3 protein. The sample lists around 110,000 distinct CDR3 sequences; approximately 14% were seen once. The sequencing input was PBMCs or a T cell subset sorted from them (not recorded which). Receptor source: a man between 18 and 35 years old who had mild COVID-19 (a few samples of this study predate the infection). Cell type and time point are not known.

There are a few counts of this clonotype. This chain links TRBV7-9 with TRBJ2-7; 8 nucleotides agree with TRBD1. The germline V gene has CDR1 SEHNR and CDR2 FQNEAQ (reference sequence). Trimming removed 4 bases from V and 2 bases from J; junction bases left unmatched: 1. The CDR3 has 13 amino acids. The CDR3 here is CASSWTGPYEQYV. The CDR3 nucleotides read TGTGCCAGCAGCTGGACAGGGCCCTACGAGCAGTACGTC.

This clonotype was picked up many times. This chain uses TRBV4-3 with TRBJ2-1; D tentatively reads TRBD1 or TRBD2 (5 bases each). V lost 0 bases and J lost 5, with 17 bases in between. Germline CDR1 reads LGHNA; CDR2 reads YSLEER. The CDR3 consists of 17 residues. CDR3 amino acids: CASSQEGGGRLDNEQFF. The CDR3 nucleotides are TGCGCCAGCAGCCAAGAGGGTGGGGGACGCCTGGACAATGAGCAGTTCTTC.

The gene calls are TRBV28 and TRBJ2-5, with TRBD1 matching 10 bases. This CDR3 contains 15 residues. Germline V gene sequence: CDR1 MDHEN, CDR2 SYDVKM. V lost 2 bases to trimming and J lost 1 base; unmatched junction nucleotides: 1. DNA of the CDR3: TGTGCCAGCAGTTTAAGGGACAGGGGCCAAGAGACCCAGTACTTC. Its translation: CASSLRDRGQETQYF.

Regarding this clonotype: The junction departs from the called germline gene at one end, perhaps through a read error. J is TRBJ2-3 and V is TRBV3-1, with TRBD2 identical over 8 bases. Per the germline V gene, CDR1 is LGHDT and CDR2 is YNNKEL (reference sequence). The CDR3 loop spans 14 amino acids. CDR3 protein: CATSGGGSTYTQYF. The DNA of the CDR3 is TGTGCCACCTCCGGGGGGGGAAGCACATATACGCAGTATTTT.

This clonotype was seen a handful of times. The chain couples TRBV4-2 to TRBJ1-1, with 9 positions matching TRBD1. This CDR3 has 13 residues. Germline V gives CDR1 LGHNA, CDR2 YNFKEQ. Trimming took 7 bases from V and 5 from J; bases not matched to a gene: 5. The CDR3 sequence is CASTGTGQTEAFF. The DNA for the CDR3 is TGTGCCAGCACAGGGACAGGGCAAACTGAAGCTTTCTTT.

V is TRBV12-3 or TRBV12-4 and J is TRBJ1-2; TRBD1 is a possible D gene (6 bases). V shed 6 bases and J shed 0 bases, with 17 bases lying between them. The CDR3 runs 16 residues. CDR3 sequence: CASRKTGTSANYGYTF. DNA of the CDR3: TGTGCCAGCAGGAAGACAGGAACCTCCGCTAACTATGGCTACACCTTC.

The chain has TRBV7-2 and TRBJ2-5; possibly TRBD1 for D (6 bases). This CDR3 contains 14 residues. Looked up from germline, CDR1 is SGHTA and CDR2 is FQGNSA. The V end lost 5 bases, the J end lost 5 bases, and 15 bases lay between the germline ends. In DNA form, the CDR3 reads TGTGCCAGCAGCCCCCCCAGGGGTCACGAGACCCAGTACTTC. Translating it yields CASSPPRGHETQYF.

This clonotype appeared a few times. CDR3 coding DNA: TGCGCCAGCAGCCAAGAGAGCGGGGCCCCTATATATGAGCAGTTCTTC. Translating it yields CASSQESGAPIYEQFF. The chain is built from TRBV4-1 and TRBJ2-1, with 7 bases matching TRBD2. There are 16 residues in the CDR3. The germline V gene encodes CDR1 MGHRA and CDR2 YSYEKL. V lost 0 bases and J lost 8; bases outside the gene matches: 10.

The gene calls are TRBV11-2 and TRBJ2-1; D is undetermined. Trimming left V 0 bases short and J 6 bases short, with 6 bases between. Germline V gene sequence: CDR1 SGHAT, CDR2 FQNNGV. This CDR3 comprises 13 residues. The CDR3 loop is CASSLEVINEQFF. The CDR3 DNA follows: TGTGCCAGCAGCTTAGAGGTCATCAATGAGCAGTTCTTC.

The CDR3 reads CASSLFWDIPGRRTEAFF. DNA for the CDR3: TGTGCCAGCAGCTTATTCTGGGACATCCCCGGAAGGAGAACTGAAGCTTTCTTT. V usage is TRBV7-2 and J usage is TRBJ1-1; a possible D gene is TRBD1 (6 bases). V was shortened by 2 bases and J by 5 bases, with 24 bases between the two germline ends. There are 18 residues in the CDR3. The germline CDR1 and CDR2 sequences are SGHTA and FQGNSA.